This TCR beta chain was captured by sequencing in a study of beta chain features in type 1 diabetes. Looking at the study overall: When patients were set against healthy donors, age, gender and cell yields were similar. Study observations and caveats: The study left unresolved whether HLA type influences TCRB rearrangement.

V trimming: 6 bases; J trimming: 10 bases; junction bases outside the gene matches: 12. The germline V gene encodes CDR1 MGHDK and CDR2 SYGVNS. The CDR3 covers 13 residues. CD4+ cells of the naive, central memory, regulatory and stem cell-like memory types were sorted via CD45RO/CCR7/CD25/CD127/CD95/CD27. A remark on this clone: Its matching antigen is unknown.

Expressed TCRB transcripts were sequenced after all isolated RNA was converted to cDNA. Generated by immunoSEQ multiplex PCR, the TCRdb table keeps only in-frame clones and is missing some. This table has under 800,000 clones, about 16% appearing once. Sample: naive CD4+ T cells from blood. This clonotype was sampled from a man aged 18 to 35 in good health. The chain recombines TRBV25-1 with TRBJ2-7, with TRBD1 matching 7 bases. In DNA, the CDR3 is TGTGCCAGCAGAAACGGACAGGTGGCGAAACAGTACTTC. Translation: CASRNGQVAKQYF.